The rows below give T cell receptor beta chains drawn from one sample of a study of T cell repertoires in aging, cancer and after chemotherapy. One entry per CDR3 protein results from TCRdb running MiXCR on the multiplex PCR reads. In the table there are under 8,000 distinct CDR3 sequences, about 30% of which are singletons. Source material: blood. Every receptor here comes from a human donor with a blood cancer. The donor label of this sample is uncertain. Each CDR3 is given with its conserved first and last residue. Fields, in order: D gene, J gene, clone size, CDR3 length, V gene, CDR3 DNA, CDR3 protein. The D gene is left open where the match is weak. Only some rows state a clone size, as once, few, many or a class for expanded clones.

D: NA; J: TRBJ2-5; size: many; length: 12; V: TRBV15; DNA: TGTGCCACCAGCAGAGATGTGGAGACCCAGTACTTC; CDR3: CATSRDVETQYF
D: TRBD1; J: TRBJ1-2; size: many; length: 14; V: TRBV10-3; DNA: TGTGCCATCAGTGGAGGACAGGGGGAAAGAGGCTACACCTTC; CDR3: CAISGGQGERGYTF
D: TRBD1; J: TRBJ2-4; size: few; length: 17; V: TRBV19; DNA: TGTGCCAGTAGTAAATACGGGGGGACAGGGGCCAAAAACATTCAGTACTTC; CDR3: CASSKYGGTGAKNIQYF
D: NA; J: TRBJ2-1; size: few; length: 13; V: TRBV7-2; DNA: TGTGCCAGCAGCTTACCCCCACACAATGAGCAGTTCTTC; CDR3: CASSLPPHNEQFF
D: NA; J: TRBJ2-5; size: few; length: 13; V: TRBV7-2; DNA: TGTGCCAGCAGCTTCCCGGGACCCACTAATAAGTACTTC; CDR3: CASSFPGPTNKYF
D: TRBD1; J: TRBJ2-5; size: NA; length: 17; V: TRBV6-2/TRBV6-3; DNA: TGTGCCAGCAGTTACGGACAGGGGGCGCTTCCCGGAGAGACCCAGTACTTC; CDR3: CASSYGQGALPGETQYF
D: NA; J: TRBJ2-5; size: few; length: 11; V: TRBV10-3; DNA: TGTGCCACGGCCAATAAAGAGACCCAGTACTTC; CDR3: CATANKETQYF
D: NA; J: TRBJ1-4; size: few; length: 13; V: TRBV12-3/TRBV12-4; DNA: TGTGCCAGCACCCATTCCCAGGGTGGAAAACTGTTTTTT; CDR3: CASTHSQGGKLFF
D: TRBD1; J: TRBJ2-7; size: NA; length: 14; V: TRBV6-2/TRBV6-3; DNA: TGTGCCAGCAGTCCACGGACAGGCGCCTACGAGCGGTACTTC; CDR3: CASSPRTGAYERYF
D: TRBD2; J: TRBJ2-3; size: NA; length: 17; V: TRBV13; DNA: TGTGCCAGCAGGACCTCAGCGGGGGTCCCAAGGACGGATACGCAGTATTTT; CDR3: CASRTSAGVPRTDTQYF
D: NA; J: TRBJ1-1; size: NA; length: 14; V: TRBV11-2; DNA: TGTGCTACCCAACAGCTTGGACTCTGGGCTGAAGCTTTCTTT; CDR3: CATQQLGLWAEAFF
D: TRBD2; J: TRBJ2-3; size: large; length: 18; V: TRBV13; DNA: TGTGCCAGCAGCGTCCTCCCCTCCCTTGGACTAGACACAGATACGCAGTATTTT; CDR3: CASSVLPSLGLDTDTQYF
D: NA; J: TRBJ2-2; size: few; length: 15; V: TRBV5-4; DNA: TGTGCCAGCAGCTTGGCGGCTGGGGACACCGGGGAGCTGTTTTTT; CDR3: CASSLAAGDTGELFF
D: NA; J: TRBJ2-5; size: medium-sized; length: 13; V: TRBV19; DNA: TGTGCCAGCAACCGAGGACAGCAAGAGACCCAGTACTTC; CDR3: CASNRGQQETQYF
D: NA; J: TRBJ1-2; size: NA; length: 15; V: TRBV30; DNA: TGTGCCTGGAGTGTACCCCTGACAGTTTCGTATGGCTACACCTTC; CDR3: CAWSVPLTVSYGYTF
D: NA; J: TRBJ2-3; size: few; length: 14; V: TRBV6-2/TRBV6-3; DNA: TGTGCCAGCAGTTACTCGGACAGCACAGATACGCAGTATTTT; CDR3: CASSYSDSTDTQYF
D: NA; J: TRBJ2-7; size: NA; length: 14; V: TRBV30; DNA: TGTGCCTGGAGGAAGACTGGGGTTTCTTACGAGCAGTACTTC; CDR3: CAWRKTGVSYEQYF
D: TRBD1; J: TRBJ2-7; size: many; length: 15; V: TRBV27; DNA: TGTGCCAGCAGTACCTCCAGGACAGGGGGTTACGAGCAGTACTTC; CDR3: CASSTSRTGGYEQYF
D: TRBD2; J: TRBJ2-1; size: NA; length: 18; V: TRBV27; DNA: TGTGCCAGCAGTTTAAAAGGGCTAGCGGGGTACTCCTACAATGAGCAGTTCTTC; CDR3: CASSLKGLAGYSYNEQFF
D: NA; J: TRBJ2-7; size: few; length: 15; V: TRBV30; DNA: TGTGCCTGGAGTCGGGATGGGAGACAGAGCTACGAGCAGTACTTC; CDR3: CAWSRDGRQSYEQYF
D: NA; J: TRBJ1-4; size: NA; length: 14; V: TRBV18; DNA: TGTGCCAGCTCACCGTTTGCAACTAATGAAAAACTGTTTTTT; CDR3: CASSPFATNEKLFF
D: TRBD2; J: TRBJ2-7; size: NA; length: 14; V: TRBV13; DNA: TGTGCCAGCAGTTATTCCCGGGGGGCCTACGAGCAGTACTTC; CDR3: CASSYSRGAYEQYF
D: NA; J: TRBJ2-3; size: few; length: 11; V: TRBV27; DNA: TGTGCCAGCCGTCAGCAGGGTACGCAGTATTTT; CDR3: CASRQQGTQYF
D: NA; J: TRBJ2-7; size: many; length: 13; V: TRBV27; DNA: TGTGCCATCGGGACCATTCCCCTCCACGAGCAGTACTTC; CDR3: CAIGTIPLHEQYF
D: NA; J: TRBJ2-5; size: many; length: 15; V: TRBV5-4; DNA: TGTGCCAGCAGCTCCTTAAGCACGAGCTATGAGACCCAGTACTTC; CDR3: CASSSLSTSYETQYF
D: NA; J: TRBJ1-1; size: few; length: 14; V: TRBV12-3/TRBV12-4; DNA: TGTGCCAGCAGGCTACCGGGACCGAACACTGAAGCTTTCTTT; CDR3: CASRLPGPNTEAFF
D: TRBD1; J: TRBJ1-3; size: NA; length: 16; V: TRBV11-2; DNA: TGTGCCAGCAGATCCGGACAGGGGGACTCTGGAAACACCATATATTTT; CDR3: CASRSGQGDSGNTIYF
D: NA; J: TRBJ1-5; size: NA; length: 15; V: TRBV12-3/TRBV12-4; DNA: TGTGCCAGCAGCCCACAGGGTCCCCTCAATCAGCCCCAGCATTTT; CDR3: CASSPQGPLNQPQHF
D: NA; J: TRBJ2-2; size: medium-sized; length: 12; V: TRBV6-5; DNA: TGTGCCAGCAGTTCAGGGAACGGGGAGCTGTTTTTT; CDR3: CASSSGNGELFF
D: TRBD1; J: TRBJ2-1; size: NA; length: 14; V: TRBV30; DNA: TGTGCCTGGAACAGGGGGGTGGGTGATAATGAGCAGTTCTTC; CDR3: CAWNRGVGDNEQFF
D: TRBD1; J: TRBJ2-7; size: NA; length: 15; V: TRBV10-3; DNA: TGTGCCATCGACGGAGCGGGACAGGGTCGGTACGAGCAGTACTTC; CDR3: CAIDGAGQGRYEQYF
D: TRBD2; J: TRBJ2-2; size: NA; length: 15; V: TRBV5-4; DNA: TGTGCCAGCAGGTCAACTAGCGGGTGGGCCGGGGAGCTGTTTTTT; CDR3: CASRSTSGWAGELFF
D: TRBD2; J: TRBJ2-3; size: few; length: 16; V: TRBV6-5; DNA: TGTGCCAGCAGACTTCATCTAGCGGGTAGCACAGATACGCAGTATTTT; CDR3: CASRLHLAGSTDTQYF
D: NA; J: TRBJ1-2; size: medium-sized; length: 12; V: TRBV29-1; DNA: TGCAGCGTTGATGACAGAAGCCATGGCTACACCTTC; CDR3: CSVDDRSHGYTF
D: NA; J: TRBJ2-7; size: NA; length: 10; V: TRBV27; DNA: TGTGCCAGCTGGGGAGACGGGCCCATATTC; CDR3: CASWGDGPIF
D: NA; J: TRBJ2-6; size: NA; length: 15; V: TRBV5-6; DNA: TGCGCCAGCAGCTTACAGGGCTCTGGGGCCAACGTCCTGACTTTC; CDR3: CASSLQGSGANVLTF
D: NA; J: TRBJ1-5; size: few; length: 17; V: TRBV7-9; DNA: TGTGCCAGCAGCTTAGACCTGGGACAAGGGAACGGTCAGCCCCAGCATTTT; CDR3: CASSLDLGQGNGQPQHF
D: NA; J: TRBJ1-2; size: NA; length: 13; V: TRBV7-2; DNA: TGTGCCAGCACCACCGACGGGAATTATGGCTACACCTTC; CDR3: CASTTDGNYGYTF
D: NA; J: TRBJ2-7; size: few; length: 14; V: TRBV5-6; DNA: TGTGCCAGCAGCTTTCCCGGGGTACCCTACGAGCAGTACTTC; CDR3: CASSFPGVPYEQYF
D: NA; J: TRBJ2-1; size: medium-sized; length: 13; V: TRBV19; DNA: TGTGCCAGCGGGGGACAGTCATACAATGAGCAGTTCTTC; CDR3: CASGGQSYNEQFF
D: TRBD1; J: TRBJ1-5; size: few; length: 18; V: TRBV12-3/TRBV12-4; DNA: TGTGCCAGCAGTGGAGGGGACAGGGGGCTTTTGGAGAATCAGCCCCAGCATTTT; CDR3: CASSGGDRGLLENQPQHF